This TCR beta chain is from a study of blood T cells in healthy people across ages. Whole-study results and caveats: PBMCs that were unsorted prevented a conclusive naive versus antigen-experienced comparison.

For the second PCR, which ran for 7 to 11 cycles, a sample-barcoded 5' primer and a J-beta primer mix were used. Each CDR3 protein gets one entry after TCRdb re-called the 5' RACE reads with MiXCR. The sample holds some 1,000,000 distinct CDR3 sequences; around 25% are singletons and the top ten take less than 0.85%. This clonotype was seen a handful of times. Its antigen is as yet unknown. The CDR3 has 13 amino acids. The V end was cut by 1 base, the J end by 3 bases, with 7 bases between. Germline V gene data show CDR1 as LGHNA and CDR2 as YNFKEQ. These data are also associated with another study on T cells of mothers and their children. That work states: cDNA was made from all extracted RNA, about 1.5 ug per 15 ul.

The source material was blood. This chain uses TRBV4-2 with TRBJ2-7; D call uncertain. The receptor comes from a girl aged 2 to 10 in good health. CDR3 DNA: TGTGCCAGCAGCCAAGTCAAGGGCTACGAGCAGTACTTC. It yields the protein CASSQVKGYEQYF.